This T cell receptor (beta chain) stems from a study of T cells in Graves' hyperthyroidism and ophthalmopathy. This clonotype was seen ten or more times. There were TCR beta CDR3 regions amplified from RNA transcripts. The HTBI set primed first-round TCR CDR3 RT-PCR. TCRdb called the multiplex PCR reads again in MiXCR, with one record for every CDR3 protein. The table lists about 420,000 distinct CDR3 sequences, approximately 15% of them singletons. Graves' hyperthyroidism was deemed stable absent ophthalmopathy progression within 18 months. The CDR3 runs 16 residues. Per the germline V gene, CDR1 is SQVTM and CDR2 is ANQGSEA. V shed 0 bases and J 2 bases; nucleotides not matched to a gene: 9.

The V call is TRBV29-1, the J call TRBJ2-7; 8 positions agree with TRBD1. The source material was blood. The origin of this receptor is a woman aged 18-35 years with Graves' hyperthyroidism. CDR3: CSVEDRATGAAYEQYF. The DNA for the CDR3 is TGCAGCGTTGAAGATCGTGCGACAGGGGCCGCCTACGAGCAGTACTTC.